This entry features one T cell receptor beta chain sequence. Trimming removed 8 bases from V and 2 bases from J, with 14 bases in between. The germline V gene encodes CDR1 WSHSY and CDR2 SAAADI. The length of the CDR3 is 14 residues. The source of the sample is a study of blood T cell repertoires in COVID-19. Sequencing was performed with immunoSEQ multiplex PCR; in TCRdb, only in-frame clones are kept and a portion is missing. The table includes 200,000 to 250,000 clones, roughly 84% detected once. Participants reported their clinical history, and cohort assignment relied on those reports. This clonotype originated in a young man in a cohort exposed to, infected with or recovered from COVID-19 (not recorded which). The sequenced sample was PBMCs or T cells enriched from blood (not recorded which). The chain has TRBV10-2 and TRBJ2-3, with D maybe TRBD1 (5 bases). This CDR3 is CASLRQLDTDTQYF. The CDR3 region has the DNA TGCGCCAGCCTTCGACAGTTGGACACAGATACGCAGTATTTT.